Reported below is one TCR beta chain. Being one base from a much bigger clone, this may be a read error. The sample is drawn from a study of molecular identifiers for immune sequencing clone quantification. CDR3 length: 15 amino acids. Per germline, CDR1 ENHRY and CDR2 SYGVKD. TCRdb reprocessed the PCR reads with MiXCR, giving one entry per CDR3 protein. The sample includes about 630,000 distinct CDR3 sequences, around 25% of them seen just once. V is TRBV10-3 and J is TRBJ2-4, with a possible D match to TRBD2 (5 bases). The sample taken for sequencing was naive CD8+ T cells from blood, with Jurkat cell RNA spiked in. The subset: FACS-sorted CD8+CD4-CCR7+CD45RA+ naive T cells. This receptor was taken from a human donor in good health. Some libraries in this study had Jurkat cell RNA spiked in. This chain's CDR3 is CAISDQPLAKKIQYF. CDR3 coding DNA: TGTGCCATCAGTGATCAACCGCTAGCCAAAAAAATTCAGTACTTC.